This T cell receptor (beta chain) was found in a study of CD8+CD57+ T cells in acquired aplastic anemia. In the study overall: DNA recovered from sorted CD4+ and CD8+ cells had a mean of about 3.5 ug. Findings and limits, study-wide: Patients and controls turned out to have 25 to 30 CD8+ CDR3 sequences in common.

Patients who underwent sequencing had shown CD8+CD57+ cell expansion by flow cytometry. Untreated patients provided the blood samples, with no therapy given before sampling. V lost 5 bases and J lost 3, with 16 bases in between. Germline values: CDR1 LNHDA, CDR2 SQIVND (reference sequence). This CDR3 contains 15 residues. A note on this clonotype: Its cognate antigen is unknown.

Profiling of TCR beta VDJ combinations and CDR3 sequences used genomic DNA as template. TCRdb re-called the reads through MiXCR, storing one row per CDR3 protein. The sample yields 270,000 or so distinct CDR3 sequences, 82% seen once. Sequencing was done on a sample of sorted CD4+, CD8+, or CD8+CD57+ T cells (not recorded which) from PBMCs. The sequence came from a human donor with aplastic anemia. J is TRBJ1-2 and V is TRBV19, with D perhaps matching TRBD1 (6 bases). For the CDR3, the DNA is TGTGCCAGTAGTTGGGGGCAGGGCTCCTACTATGGCTACACCTTC. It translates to CASSWGQGSYYGYTF.